This TCR beta chain appears in the sequencing data of a study of regulatory T cells in long-lasting Graves disease. Time point denoted: persistent/refractory GD, antithyroid drugs over 5 years with positive TRAb. PBMC RNA was the source of the TCR library. Tubes containing EDTA received 7 to 10 milliliters of drawn peripheral blood. This clonotype was found many times. Its antigen remains unidentified. Study outcomes and limitations: Only a small sample size was used, which may have cut accuracy. Tissue studied was limited to peripheral blood, excluding thyroid tissue.

In building TCR beta libraries, iRepertoire HTBI primers were used together with Arm-PCR of CDR3 regions. TCRdb ran MiXCR on the multiplex PCR reads and lists one entry per CDR3 protein. The sample lists over 450,000 distinct CDR3 sequences; about 22% were seen once. This TCR derives from a female donor with Graves disease. The sample in question was peripheral blood mononuclear cells (PBMCs), obtained when the disease was refractory, from a patient treated with antithyroid drugs.

The CDR3 spells CASSLWSSVVVETQYF. CDR3 coding DNA: TGTGCCAGCAGTTTATGGTCTAGCGTGGTTGTAGAGACCCAGTACTTC. V gene TRBV28 combines with J gene TRBJ2-5, with D perhaps TRBD2 (6 bases). The ends were cut back, 0 bases at V and 4 bases at J, with 15 bases in the middle. The CDR3 loop spans 16 amino acids. CDR1 is MDHEN and CDR2 is SYDVKM in the germline V gene.